Below, 25 T cell receptor beta chains from the same sample are listed, as sequenced in a study of radiation and T cells in renal cell carcinoma. The data were produced by immunoSEQ multiplex PCR, yet TCRdb's version contains in-frame clones alone and is incomplete. The sample yields just over 95,000 clones, about 88% seen once. The time point: baseline pretreatment blood. Treatment: 15 Gy SBRT to primary tumor, nephrectomy 4 weeks later. Sequences were derived from blood, sampled from a patient whose treatment included radiotherapy and nephrectomy. The receptors were gathered from a man between 45 and 60 years old with renal cell carcinoma.

This rearrangement joins TRBV5-1 to TRBJ1-4, with 8 bases fitting TRBD1. There are 13 residues in the CDR3. The germline V gene has CDR1 SGHRS and CDR2 YFSETQ. The V segment lost 4 bases and the J segment 10 bases; nucleotides outside the gene matches: 6. The CDR3 DNA reads as TGCGCCAGCAGCCCCACTGACAGGGGAAAACTGTTTTTT. Translated: CASSPTDRGKLFF.

This sequence joins TRBV6-5 and TRBJ1-2; D unclear. Germline CDR1 MNHEY, CDR2 SVGAGI. CDR3 length equals 15 residues. V was trimmed by 0 bases and J by 4 bases, leaving 12 bases between them. The CDR3 reads CASSYSSGRAYGYTF. CDR3 nucleotide sequence: TGTGCCAGCAGTTACTCGAGTGGCCGAGCCTATGGCTACACCTTC.

This chain links TRBV6-5 with TRBJ2-5, with D uncertain. Germline loops: CDR1 MNHEY, CDR2 SVGAGI. The V end lost 6 bases, the J end lost 2 bases, and 10 bases lay between the germline ends. The CDR3 is made up of 13 amino acids. In nucleotides, the CDR3 is TGTGCCAGCAGCAAGATCACTCAAGAGACCCAGTACTTC. Translation: CASSKITQETQYF.

The chain recombines TRBV18 with TRBJ1-5; unclear D gene. Germline V gene sequence: CDR1 KGHSH, CDR2 LQKENI. The CDR3 has 14 amino acids. With 5 bases removed from V and 6 bases from J, the gap between germline ends came to 14 bases. The CDR3 here is CASSVGRGAQPQHF. In DNA form, the CDR3 reads TGTGCCAGCTCAGTTGGTAGAGGCGCTCAGCCCCAGCATTTT.

This clone appeared a single time. The CDR3 here is CASSVRASSYNEQFF. CDR3 DNA sequence: TGTGCCAGCAGCGTAAGGGCTAGCTCCTACAATGAGCAGTTCTTC. This chain links TRBV9 with TRBJ2-1; the D is unclear. Germline assignment: CDR1 SGDLS and CDR2 YYNGEE. This CDR3 is built from 15 residues. V dropped 1 base and J dropped 0 bases, with 8 bases sitting between them.

The chain is built from TRBV19 and TRBJ2-7, with D possibly being TRBD2 (5 bases). Germline V gene lookup returns CDR1 LNHDA and CDR2 SQIVND (reference sequence). The CDR3 has 13 amino acids. The V end was cut by 7 bases, the J end by 3 bases, with 13 bases between. The CDR3 region has the DNA TGTGCCAGTAAGGACGAGCGGAACTACGAGCAGTACTTC. Amino acids: CASKDERNYEQYF.

V gene TRBV7-3 combines with J gene TRBJ2-3; 8 bases align to TRBD2. The CDR3 consists of 16 residues. Unmatched junction bases numbered 7, after V lost 2 bases and J lost 3 bases. Germline V CDR1 and CDR2: SGHTA, FQGTGA. The CDR3 DNA sequence: TGTGCCAGCAGCTTAGGGGCCATAGCGGGAACAGATACGCAGTATTTT. It is translated as CASSLGAIAGTDTQYF.

This chain joins TRBV7-8 and TRBJ1-1; weak D call: TRBD1 (6 bases). Trimming stripped 5 bases from V and 6 bases from J, with 19 bases between. The CDR3 has 15 residues. The germline gives CDR1 SGHVS, CDR2 FQNEAQ. The CDR3 nucleotides are TGTGCCAGCAGCCCCCGGACAGCACCCCTTTCTGAAGCTTTCTTT. This gives the protein CASSPRTAPLSEAFF.

The rearrangement joins TRBV5-1 to TRBJ2-1; 7 bases map to TRBD2. The germline V gene encodes CDR1 SGHRS and CDR2 YFSETQ. The CDR3 runs to 16 residues. J was trimmed by 0 bases and V by 0 bases; bases with no gene match: 3. CDR3 DNA: TGCGCCAGCAGCTTGGATGGGGAGGGCTCCTACAATGAGCAGTTCTTC. Protein sequence: CASSLDGEGSYNEQFF.

This chain links TRBV7-8 with TRBJ1-5; TRBD1 matches 7 bases. This CDR3 comprises 17 residues. Trimming cost V 5 bases and J 1 base; bases outside gene matches: 11. Germline V gene lookup returns CDR1 SGHVS and CDR2 FQNEAQ. In DNA, the CDR3 is TGTGCCAGCAGCGGAAACAGGGGTTACGGGAGCAATCAGCCCCAGCATTTT. Protein sequence: CASSGNRGYGSNQPQHF.

The chain is built from TRBV12-5 and TRBJ1-1; 12 nucleotides match TRBD1. This CDR3 comprises 13 residues. The germline gives CDR1 LGHNT, CDR2 FRNRAP. The CDR3, as DNA: TGTGCGGGACAGGGGGCATGGAACACTGAAGCTTTCTTT. Amino acids: CAGQGAWNTEAFF.

The chain links TRBV9 to TRBJ2-3, with no clear D. With 0 bases removed from V and 5 bases from J, the gap between germline ends came to 13 bases. In germline, CDR1 is SGDLS, CDR2 YYNGEE. This CDR3 has 15 residues. CDR3: CASSVAAVVQDTQYF. The CDR3 DNA sequence: TGTGCCAGCAGCGTAGCTGCGGTGGTCCAAGATACGCAGTATTTT.

The rearrangement uses TRBV13 and TRBJ2-5, with D perhaps being TRBD1 or TRBD2 (5 bases each). The end of the DNA fits TRBJ2-7 better, so the J call may be wrong. This CDR3 spans 16 amino acids. Per the germline V gene, CDR1 is PRHDT and CDR2 is FYEKMQ (reference sequence). The chain's CDR3 is CASSLGSLAGSHEQYF. For the CDR3, the DNA is TGTGCCAGCAGCTTAGGTTCTCTCGCAGGGAGCCACGAGCAGTACTTC.

This chain joins TRBV7-2 and TRBJ2-2, with 9 bases that match TRBD2. The CDR3 totals 16 residues. V was pared by 3 bases and J by 5 bases, with 7 bases of the junction left unmatched. CDR1 and CDR2 from the germline V gene are SGHTA and FQGNSA. DNA of the CDR3: TGTGCCAGCAGCTTTATAGCGGGGGTTGAGACCGGGGAGCTGTTTTTT. This gives the protein CASSFIAGVETGELFF.

The chain is built from TRBV6-1 and TRBJ1-2, with D unclear. Trimming stripped 2 bases from V and 8 bases from J, with 12 bases between. CDR1 and CDR2 from the germline V gene are MNHNS and SASEGT. This CDR3 is 13 amino acids long. In DNA, the CDR3 is TGTGCCAGCAGTGAATTCGGAACGGGCGGCTACACCTTC. It encodes CASSEFGTGGYTF.

The chain joins TRBV7-3 to TRBJ2-6; 11 bases are a match to TRBD1. Trimming at V came to 6 bases and at J to 2 bases, leaving 3 bases not matched to a gene. Per germline, CDR1 SGHTA and CDR2 FQGTGA. The CDR3 has 16 amino acids. The CDR3 protein is CASRGQGVAGANVLTF. The CDR3, as DNA: TGTGCCAGCAGGGGACAGGGGGTTGCTGGGGCCAACGTCCTGACTTTC.

V usage is TRBV19 and J usage is TRBJ2-1; 8 nucleotides agree with TRBD2. CDR3 length equals 16 residues. The trim removed 5 bases at V and 9 bases at J, leaving 15 bases unmatched. Germline V gives CDR1 LNHDA, CDR2 SQIVND (reference sequence). The CDR3 loop reads CASSAAGVSYVGEQFF. The CDR3 DNA sequence: TGTGCCAGTAGTGCAGCGGGAGTTAGTTATGTCGGTGAGCAGTTCTTC.

CDR3 protein: CASSQDPTPQGGAFF. The CDR3 DNA is TGCGCCAGCAGCCAAGATCCTACCCCTCAGGGGGGAGCTTTCTTT. The rearrangement joins TRBV4-1 to TRBJ1-1; 7 nucleotides agree with TRBD1. CDR3 size: 15 residues. The germline V gene encodes CDR1 MGHRA and CDR2 YSYEKL. With 0 bases clipped from V and 10 bases from J, the junction kept 11 bases outside the gene matches.

The J gene is TRBJ2-7, the V gene TRBV6-1; D call uncertain. Trimming removed 6 bases from V and 5 bases from J, with 14 bases in between. The CDR3 loop spans 13 amino acids. CDR1 and CDR2 from the germline V gene are MNHNS and SASEGT. CDR3 nucleotides: TGTGCCAGCAGGGCTTTAAGGACCAACGAGCAGTACTTC. This encodes CASRALRTNEQYF.

The chain employs TRBV5-4 and TRBJ2-7; tentative D call: TRBD2 (6 bases). Trimming left V 5 bases short and J 4 bases short, with 10 bases between. The germline V gene encodes CDR1 SGHNT and CDR2 YYREEE (reference sequence). The CDR3 runs 12 residues. CDR3: CASRGGKYEQYF. CDR3 in DNA: TGTGCCAGCAGGGGGGGAAAGTACGAGCAGTACTTC.

The chain uses TRBV7-2 and TRBJ2-1; weak D call: TRBD2 (5 bases). CDR3 size: 15 residues. Germline V lookup: CDR1 SGHTA, CDR2 FQGNSA. The ends were cut back, 5 bases at V and 2 bases at J, with 13 bases in the middle. The CDR3 nucleotides read TGTGCCAGCAGCGCCGGGGTTTCGACCTACAATGAGCAGTTCTTC. Its protein is CASSAGVSTYNEQFF.

The chain is built from TRBV18 and TRBJ1-4, with D hard to call. The CDR3 loop spans 14 amino acids. The germline V and J ends were trimmed by 3 bases and 6 bases, with 11 bases remaining between them. Germline V gene sequence: CDR1 KGHSH, CDR2 LQKENI. The CDR3 loop is CASSPMAEYEKLFF. In DNA form, the CDR3 reads TGTGCCAGCTCACCTATGGCGGAGTATGAAAAACTGTTTTTT.

The chain is built from TRBV27 and TRBJ2-2; D unclear. CDR3 size: 15 residues. The germline CDR1 and CDR2 sequences are MNHEY and SMNVEV (reference sequence). V lost 2 bases to trimming and J lost 7 bases, with 14 bases between them. The DNA of the CDR3 is TGTGCCAGCAGTTTACTTTTCCAGGTCGGCGGGGAGCTGTTTTTT. It encodes CASSLLFQVGGELFF.

This chain connects TRBV19 to TRBJ2-5; unclear D gene. V lost 5 bases and J lost 1, with 11 bases in between. Germline values: CDR1 LNHDA, CDR2 SQIVND (reference sequence). CDR3 length: 14 amino acids. Here the CDR3 DNA reads TGTGCCAGTAGTTATGGTATCCGCCAAGAGACCCAGTACTTC. Its protein product is CASSYGIRQETQYF.

The rearrangement links TRBV9 to TRBJ2-3; D unclear. The germline gives CDR1 SGDLS, CDR2 YYNGEE. The CDR3 is 13 amino acids. Trimming shortened V by 0 bases and J by 4 bases, and 6 bases separated the two germline ends. For the CDR3, the DNA is TGTGCCAGCAGCGTAGCAAGAGCAGATACGCAGTATTTT. This encodes CASSVARADTQYF.